These 8 T cell receptor beta chains originate from one sample sequenced in a study of shared clonotypes between healthy human individuals. Some clones are missing from TCRdb's copy, which holds only in-frame ones; the method was immunoSEQ multiplex PCR. The sample lists 2 million to 3 million clones; 80% to 95% were seen once. Sample: naive CD4+ T cells from PBMCs. The subset here: CD45RA+ positively selected. All receptors derive from a man in his late teens or twenties in good health. Some clones in this sample may be carry-over from other donors' samples.

This rearrangement joins TRBV6-1 to TRBJ1-2; 7 bases are shared with TRBD1. This CDR3 region has 13 residues. Germline assignment: CDR1 MNHNS and CDR2 SASEGT. Trimming took 3 bases from V and 6 from J; bases not matched to a gene: 4. CDR3 DNA: TGTGCCAGCAGTGACTTAGGGGGCCATGGCTACACCTTC. Translating gives CASSDLGGHGYTF.

This sequence joins TRBV6-5 and TRBJ2-5, with 7 positions matching TRBD2. Germline V gives CDR1 MNHEY, CDR2 SVGAGI. This CDR3 is built from 15 residues. Trimming at V came to 3 bases and at J to 6 bases, leaving 10 bases not matched to a gene. DNA for the CDR3: TGTGCCAGCAGTTATGGACTAGGATTTGTGCAGACCCAGTACTTC. This translates into CASSYGLGFVQTQYF.

The CDR3 sequence is CASRGRFGNFNEQFF. The CDR3 nucleotides are TGTGCCAGCAGGGGTCGATTCGGGAACTTCAATGAGCAGTTCTTC. This chain joins TRBV9 and TRBJ2-1, with D maybe TRBD2 (5 bases). Trimming took off 5 bases at V and 6 bases at J, with 18 bases between the two ends. From germline, CDR1 is SGDLS and CDR2 YYNGEE. This CDR3 region has 15 residues. Variable domain in full (rest from reference TRBV9 and TRBJ2-1): DSGVTQTPKHLITATGQRVTLRCSPRSGDLSVYWYQQSLDQGLQFLIQYYNGEERAKGNILERFSAQQFPDLHSELNLSSLELGDSALYFCASRGRFGNFNEQFFGPGTRLTVL.

This clone was found once. The chain couples TRBV28 to TRBJ1-4; 10 bases align to TRBD1. Germline CDR1 and CDR2: MDHEN and SYDVKM. This CDR3 spans 18 amino acids. V lost 6 bases to trimming and J lost 8 bases; unmatched junction nucleotides: 18. For the CDR3, the DNA is TGTGCCAGCAGCCGAGGAAGACAGGGGGCGGCGAGTAGGGAAAAACTGTTTTTT. It yields the protein CASSRGRQGAASREKLFF.

This chain connects TRBV11-2 to TRBJ2-7; 7 nucleotides line up with TRBD2. With 2 bases clipped from V and 1 base from J, the junction kept 8 bases outside the gene matches. Germline assignment: CDR1 SGHAT and CDR2 FQNNGV. The CDR3 has 16 amino acids. Here the CDR3 reads CASSLSGLAVSYEQYF. CDR3 nucleotides: TGTGCCAGCAGCTTATCGGGGCTAGCGGTTTCCTACGAGCAGTACTTC. The full variable domain, with the rest looked up from reference TRBV11-2 and TRBJ2-7, is EAGVAQSPRYKIIEKRQSVAFWCNPISGHATLYWYQQILGQGPKLLIQFQNNGVVDDSQLPKDRFSAERLKGVDSTLKIQPAKLEDSAVYLCASSLSGLAVSYEQYFGPGTRLTVT.

The genes are TRBV6-5 and TRBJ2-7, with a weak D call TRBD2 (5 bases). CDR3 length: 13 amino acids. From germline, CDR1 is MNHEY and CDR2 SVGAGI. Deletions cut 6 bases from V and 2 bases from J, with 11 bases between. The chain's CDR3 is CASRKGLTYEQYF. The CDR3 coding sequence is TGTGCCAGCAGAAAAGGACTGACCTACGAGCAGTACTTC.

V is TRBV10-3 and J is TRBJ2-1; D uncertain. The CDR3 extends over 13 amino acids. Trimming left V 6 bases short and J 10 bases short, with 16 bases between. CDR1 is ENHRY and CDR2 is SYGVKD in the germline V gene. CDR3 loop: CAISGDGFREQFF. In DNA form, the CDR3 reads TGTGCCATCAGCGGAGATGGGTTTCGGGAGCAGTTCTTC.

This clone occurred a few times. The CDR3 here is CASSLRPGNTEAFF. CDR3 coding DNA: TGCGCCAGCAGCCTCAGGCCGGGGAACACTGAAGCTTTCTTT. The chain links TRBV4-3 to TRBJ1-1; no clear D. The length of the CDR3 is 14 residues. The germline V gene encodes CDR1 LGHNA and CDR2 YSLEER. V was clipped by 4 bases and J by 1 base, with 10 bases between them.